The clone carrying this T cell receptor (beta chain) appeared a few times. Its antigen remains unknown. This sample is part of a study of human T cells and chemical hapten exposure. Overall study: The study patch tested 0.01% DPC on the upper back and read results at 6 days. Study-wide points: Expanded TCRs produced significantly more large CDR3 similarity clusters than controls did.

TCRdb analysed the RACE reads with MiXCR anew, one entry per CDR3 protein. The sample consists of about 190,000 distinct CDR3 sequences, approximately 24% of them appearing once. Time point described: patch test 3, about 24 weeks after DPC sensitization. Treatment specified: therapeutic diphenylcyclopropenone sensitization with weekly scalp DPC. J was trimmed by 3 bases and V by 5 bases; bases with no gene match: 6. The CDR3 has 14 residues. CDR1 and CDR2 (germline): DFQATT, SNEGSKA (reference sequence). This chain joins TRBV20-1 and TRBJ2-7, with TRBD2 identical over 11 bases. This TCR came from a woman aged 35 to 49 with alopecia areata. Some clones in this sample may be carry-over from other donors' samples. Here the sequenced sample was whole blood, taken in connection with sensitization to the hapten diphenylcyclopropenone (DPC). CDR3 DNA: TGCAGTGCTCCAGGGACTAGCGGAGTCTACGAGCAGTACTTC. Translation gives CSAPGTSGVYEQYF.